This is a list of T cell receptor beta chains from one sample in a study of CD8+ T cells in alopecia areata. Using immunoSEQ multiplex PCR, the repertoire was profiled, and TCRdb retains in-frame clones only, with some absent. The repertoire holds some 130,000 clones, with approximately 49% as singletons. Sequenced here: CD8+ T cells sorted from blood, sampled at week 0. Receptor source: a human donor with alopecia areata. Each CDR3 is given with its conserved first and last residue. D genes are given only for firm matches. Where a row states a size, it is once, few, many or the class of an expanded clone; other rows omit it.

TRBJ1-4,.,.,TRBV5-6,CASSPGAINEKLFF,TGTGCCAGCAGCCCAGGCGCGATCAATGAAAAACTGTTTTTT
TRBJ1-2,TRBD1,.,TRBV27,CASSPRQGVFGYTF,TGTGCCAGCAGTCCACGACAGGGGGTATTTGGCTACACCTTC
TRBJ1-5,.,.,TRBV9,CASSVGRGNQPQHF,TGTGCCAGCAGCGTAGGACGGGGGAATCAGCCCCAGCATTTT
TRBJ1-2,.,.,TRBV30,CAWSVYSAGYTF,TGTGCCTGGAGTGTATATAGTGCCGGCTACACCTTC
TRBJ1-4,TRBD1,.,TRBV27,CASTATGGREKLFF,TGTGCCAGCACCGCGACAGGGGGTAGAGAAAAACTGTTTTTT
TRBJ2-1,.,.,TRBV5-6,CASSPGDNEQFF,TGTGCCAGCAGCCCGGGGGACAATGAGCAGTTCTTC
TRBJ2-2,.,.,TRBV30,CACPRGPTNTGELFF,TGTGCCTGTCCTCGGGGGCCTACGAACACCGGGGAGCTGTTTTTT
TRBJ1-6,.,.,TRBV30,CAWSVSRNNSPLHF,TGTGCCTGGAGTGTTTCCAGGAATAATTCACCCCTCCACTTT
TRBJ2-1,.,few,TRBV2,CASSEPSSYNEQFF,TGTGCCAGCAGTGAACCGAGCTCCTACAATGAGCAGTTCTTC
TRBJ2-1,TRBD2,.,TRBV5-6,CASSPGLLEQFF,TGTGCCAGCAGCCCGGGACTATTGGAGCAGTTCTTC
TRBJ2-3,.,.,TRBV27,CAIARGARSSTDTQYF,TGTGCCATTGCCCGGGGCGCGCGCTCTAGCACAGATACGCAGTATTTT
TRBJ2-3,.,.,TRBV6-6,CASNSDGLPDTQYF,TGTGCCAGCAATTCGGACGGTTTGCCAGATACGCAGTATTTT
TRBJ1-2,.,.,TRBV29-1,CSVDRERDGYTF,TGCAGCGTTGACAGGGAAAGGGATGGCTACACCTTC
TRBJ2-2,TRBD2,.,TRBV13,CASSLLGGLGDTGELFF,TGTGCCAGCAGCCTCCTCGGTGGACTAGGGGACACCGGGGAGCTGTTTTTT
TRBJ2-1,TRBD2,.,TRBV30,CAWSEGLANEQFF,TGTGCCTGGAGTGAGGGACTAGCGAATGAGCAGTTCTTC
TRBJ2-5,.,.,TRBV25-1,CASSEYTYQETQYF,TGTGCCAGCAGTGAATACACCTACCAAGAGACCCAGTACTTC